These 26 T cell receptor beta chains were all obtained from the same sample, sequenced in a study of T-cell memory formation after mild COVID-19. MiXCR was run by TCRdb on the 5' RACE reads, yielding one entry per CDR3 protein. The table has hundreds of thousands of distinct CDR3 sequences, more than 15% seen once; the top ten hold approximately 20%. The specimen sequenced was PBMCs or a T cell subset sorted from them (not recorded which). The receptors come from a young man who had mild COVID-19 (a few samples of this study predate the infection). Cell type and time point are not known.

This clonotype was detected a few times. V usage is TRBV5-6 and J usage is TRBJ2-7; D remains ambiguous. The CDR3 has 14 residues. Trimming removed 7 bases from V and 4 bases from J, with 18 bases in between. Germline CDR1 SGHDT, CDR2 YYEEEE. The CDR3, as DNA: TGTGCCAGCGGATTGGTAGGGAACCATTACGAGCAGTACTTC. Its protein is CASGLVGNHYEQYF.

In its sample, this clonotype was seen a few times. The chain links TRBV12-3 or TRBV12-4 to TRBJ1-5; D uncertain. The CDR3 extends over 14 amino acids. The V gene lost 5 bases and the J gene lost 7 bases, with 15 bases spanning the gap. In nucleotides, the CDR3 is TGTGCCAGCAGTGCCCCGGGAGGGTCCCAGCCCCAGCATTTT. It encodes CASSAPGGSQPQHF.

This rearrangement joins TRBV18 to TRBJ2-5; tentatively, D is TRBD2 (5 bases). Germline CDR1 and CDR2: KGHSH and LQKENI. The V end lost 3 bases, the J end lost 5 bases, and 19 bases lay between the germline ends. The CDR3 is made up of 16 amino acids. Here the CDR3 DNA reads TGTGCCAGCTCACCGACTACCGGATCCTCGGGGGAGACCCAGTACTTC. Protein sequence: CASSPTTGSSGETQYF.

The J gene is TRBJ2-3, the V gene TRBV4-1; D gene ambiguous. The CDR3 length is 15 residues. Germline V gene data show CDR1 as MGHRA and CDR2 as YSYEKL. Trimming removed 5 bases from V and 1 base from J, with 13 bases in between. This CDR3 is CASSESHTGTDTQYF. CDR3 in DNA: TGCGCCAGCAGCGAAAGCCATACCGGCACAGATACGCAGTATTTT.

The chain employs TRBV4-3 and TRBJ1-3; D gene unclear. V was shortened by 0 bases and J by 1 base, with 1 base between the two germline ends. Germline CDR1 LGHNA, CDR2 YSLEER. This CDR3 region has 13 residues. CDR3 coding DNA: TGCGCCAGCAGCCAAGAGTCTGGAAACACCATATATTTT. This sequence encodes CASSQESGNTIYF.

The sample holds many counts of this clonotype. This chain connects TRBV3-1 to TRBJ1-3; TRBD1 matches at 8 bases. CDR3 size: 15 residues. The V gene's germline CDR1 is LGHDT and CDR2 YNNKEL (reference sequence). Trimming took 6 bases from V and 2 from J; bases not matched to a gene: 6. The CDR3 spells CASSLTGDAGNTIYF. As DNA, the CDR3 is TGTGCCAGCAGTCTGACAGGGGACGCTGGAAACACCATATATTTT. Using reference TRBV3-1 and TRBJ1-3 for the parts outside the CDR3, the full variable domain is DTAVSQTPKYLVTQMGNDKSIKCEQNLGHDTMYWYKQDSKKFLKIMFSYNNKELIINETVPNRFSPKSPDKAHLNLHINSLELGDSAVYFCASSLTGDAGNTIYFGEGSWLTVV.

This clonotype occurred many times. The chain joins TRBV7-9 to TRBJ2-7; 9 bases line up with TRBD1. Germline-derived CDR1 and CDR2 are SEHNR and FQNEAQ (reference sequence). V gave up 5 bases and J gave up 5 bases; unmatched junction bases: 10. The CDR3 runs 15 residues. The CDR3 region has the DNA TGTGCCAGCAGCCCCGGGACAGGGAGAATCCACGAGCAGTACGTC. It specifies CASSPGTGRIHEQYV.

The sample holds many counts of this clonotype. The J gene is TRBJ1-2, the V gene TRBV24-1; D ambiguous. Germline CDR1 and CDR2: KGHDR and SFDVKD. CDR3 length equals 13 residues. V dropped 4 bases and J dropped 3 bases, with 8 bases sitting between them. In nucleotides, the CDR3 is TGTGCCACCAGTGAAACAGCAGACTATGGCTACACCTTC. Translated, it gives CATSETADYGYTF.

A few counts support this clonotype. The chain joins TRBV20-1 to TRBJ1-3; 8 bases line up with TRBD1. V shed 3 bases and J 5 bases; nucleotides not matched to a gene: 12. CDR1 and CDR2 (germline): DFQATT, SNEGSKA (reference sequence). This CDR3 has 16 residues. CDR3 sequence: CSAREWRTGYRNTIYF. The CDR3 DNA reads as TGCAGTGCTAGGGAGTGGAGGACAGGGTATAGAAACACCATATATTTT.

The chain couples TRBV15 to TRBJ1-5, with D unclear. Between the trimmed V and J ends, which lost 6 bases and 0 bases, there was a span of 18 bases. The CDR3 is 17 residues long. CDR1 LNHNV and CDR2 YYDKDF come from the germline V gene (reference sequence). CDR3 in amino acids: CATSSLRAGYSNQPQHF. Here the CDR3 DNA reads TGTGCCACCAGTTCTCTGAGGGCGGGGTATAGCAATCAGCCCCAGCATTTT. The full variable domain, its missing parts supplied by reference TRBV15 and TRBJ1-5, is DAMVIQNPRYQVTQFGKPVTLSCSQTLNHNVMYWYQQKSSQAPKLLFHYYDKDFNNEADTPDNFQSRRPNTSFCFLDIRSPGLGDTAMYLCATSSLRAGYSNQPQHFGDGTRLSIL.

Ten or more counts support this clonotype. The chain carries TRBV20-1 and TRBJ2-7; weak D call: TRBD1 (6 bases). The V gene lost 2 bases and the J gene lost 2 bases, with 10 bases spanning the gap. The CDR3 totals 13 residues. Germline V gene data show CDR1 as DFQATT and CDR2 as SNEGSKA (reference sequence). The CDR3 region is CSARRQATYEQYV. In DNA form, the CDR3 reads TGCAGTGCTAGAAGACAGGCGACCTACGAGCAGTACGTC.

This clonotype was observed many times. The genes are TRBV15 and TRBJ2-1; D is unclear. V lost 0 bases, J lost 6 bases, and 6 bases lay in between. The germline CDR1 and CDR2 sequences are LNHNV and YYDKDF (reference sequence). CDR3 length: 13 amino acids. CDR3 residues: CATSRDTSNEQFF. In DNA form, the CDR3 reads TGTGCCACCAGCAGAGACACTTCCAATGAGCAGTTCTTC.

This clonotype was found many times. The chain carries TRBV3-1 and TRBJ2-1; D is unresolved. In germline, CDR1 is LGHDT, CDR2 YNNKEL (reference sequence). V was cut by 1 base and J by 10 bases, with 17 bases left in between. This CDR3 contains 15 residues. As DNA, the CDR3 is TGTGCCAGCAGCCAAGTCGTTCTAGGGAACTCGGAGCAGTTCTTC. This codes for CASSQVVLGNSEQFF.

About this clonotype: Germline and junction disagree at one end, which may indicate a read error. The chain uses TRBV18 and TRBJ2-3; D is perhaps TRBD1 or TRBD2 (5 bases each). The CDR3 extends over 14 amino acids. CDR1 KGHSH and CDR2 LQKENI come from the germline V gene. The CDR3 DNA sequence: TGTGCCAGCTCAGAGACAGCTAGCACAGATAAGCAGTATTTT. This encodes CASSETASTDKQYF.

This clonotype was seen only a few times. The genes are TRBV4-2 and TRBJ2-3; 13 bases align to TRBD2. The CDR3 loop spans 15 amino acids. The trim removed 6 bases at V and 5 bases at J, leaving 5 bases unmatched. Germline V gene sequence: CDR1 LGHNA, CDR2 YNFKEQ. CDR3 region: CASSGLAGVGDTQYF. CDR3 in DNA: TGTGCCAGCAGTGGACTAGCGGGGGTAGGAGATACGCAGTATTTT.

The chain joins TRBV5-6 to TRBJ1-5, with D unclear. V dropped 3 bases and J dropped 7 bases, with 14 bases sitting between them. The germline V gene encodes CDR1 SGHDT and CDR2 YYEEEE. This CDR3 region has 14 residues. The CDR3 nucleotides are TGTGCCAGCAGCTCTAGTCCGACCGAGCAGCCCCAGCATTTT. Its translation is CASSSSPTEQPQHF.

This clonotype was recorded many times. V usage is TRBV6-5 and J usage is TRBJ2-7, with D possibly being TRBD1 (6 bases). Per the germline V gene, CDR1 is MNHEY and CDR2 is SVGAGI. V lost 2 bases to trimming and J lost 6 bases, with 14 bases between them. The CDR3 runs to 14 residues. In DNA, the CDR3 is TGTGCCAGCAGTTACGGACAGCTCGGCGGCGAGCAGTACTTC. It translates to CASSYGQLGGEQYF.

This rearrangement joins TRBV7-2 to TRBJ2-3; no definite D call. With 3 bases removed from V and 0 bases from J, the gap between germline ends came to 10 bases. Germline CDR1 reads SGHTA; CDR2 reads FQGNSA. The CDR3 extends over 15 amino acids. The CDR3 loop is CASSFQLSSTDTQYF. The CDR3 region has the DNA TGTGCCAGCAGCTTCCAGCTCTCGAGCACAGATACGCAGTATTTT.

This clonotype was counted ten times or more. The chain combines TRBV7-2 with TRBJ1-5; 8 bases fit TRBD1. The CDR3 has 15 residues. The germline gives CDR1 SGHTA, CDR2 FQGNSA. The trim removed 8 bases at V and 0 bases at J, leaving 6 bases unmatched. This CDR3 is CASADRAHSNQPQHF. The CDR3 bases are TGTGCCAGCGCGGACAGGGCCCATAGCAATCAGCCCCAGCATTTT.

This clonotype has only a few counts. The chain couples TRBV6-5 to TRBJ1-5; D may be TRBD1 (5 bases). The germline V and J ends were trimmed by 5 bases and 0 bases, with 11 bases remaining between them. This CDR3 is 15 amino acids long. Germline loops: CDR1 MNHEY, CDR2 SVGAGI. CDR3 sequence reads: CASSPWGDSNQPQHF. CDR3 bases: TGTGCCAGCAGTCCATGGGGGGATAGCAATCAGCCCCAGCATTTT.

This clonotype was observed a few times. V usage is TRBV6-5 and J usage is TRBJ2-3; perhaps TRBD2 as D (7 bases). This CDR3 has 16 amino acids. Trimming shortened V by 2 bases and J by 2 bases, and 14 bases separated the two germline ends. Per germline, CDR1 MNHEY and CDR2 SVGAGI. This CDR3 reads CASSYGGGGPTDTQYF. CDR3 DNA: TGTGCCAGCAGTTACGGGGGAGGGGGACCCACAGATACGCAGTATTTT.

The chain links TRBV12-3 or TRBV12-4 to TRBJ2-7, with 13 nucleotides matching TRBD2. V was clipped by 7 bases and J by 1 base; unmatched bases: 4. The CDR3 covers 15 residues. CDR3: CASNRLAGGSYEQYF. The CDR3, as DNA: TGTGCCAGCAATCGACTAGCGGGGGGATCCTACGAGCAGTACTTC.

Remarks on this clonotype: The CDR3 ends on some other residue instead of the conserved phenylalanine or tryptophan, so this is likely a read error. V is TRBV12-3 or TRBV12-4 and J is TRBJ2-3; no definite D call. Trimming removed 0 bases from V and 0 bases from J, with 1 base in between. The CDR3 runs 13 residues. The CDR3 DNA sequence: TGTGCCAGCAGTTTAGCTAGCACAGATACGCAGTATTCT. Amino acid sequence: CASSLASTDTQYS.

CDR3 residues: CASRRTTTDTQYF. The CDR3 DNA is TGCGCCAGCAGGAGGACTACCACAGATACGCAGTATTTT. The chain employs TRBV5-1 and TRBJ2-3; tentative D call: TRBD2 (6 bases). The germline V gene encodes CDR1 SGHRS and CDR2 YFSETQ. The CDR3 runs 13 residues. The V end was cut by 5 bases, the J end by 2 bases, with 9 bases between.

CDR3 bases: TGTGCCAGCAGCTTGGCCCTTTGGACTAGCAGCGGGCAAGAGACCCAGTACTTC. This codes for CASSLALWTSSGQETQYF. The V and J genes are TRBV5-4 and TRBJ2-5; TRBD2 aligns across 8 bases. Unmatched junction bases numbered 12, after V lost 0 bases and J lost 2 bases. The CDR3 runs 18 residues. Per germline, CDR1 SGHNT and CDR2 YYREEE (reference sequence).

CDR3 DNA sequence: TGCGCCAGCACGAAACACAGGGGCTCTGGAAACACCATATATTTT. Translation: CASTKHRGSGNTIYF. The V gene is TRBV5-1, the J gene TRBJ1-3, with 7 bases aligning to TRBD1. V dropped 6 bases and J dropped 0; count of bases not matched to a gene: 6. The germline gives CDR1 SGHRS, CDR2 YFSETQ. This CDR3 comprises 15 residues.